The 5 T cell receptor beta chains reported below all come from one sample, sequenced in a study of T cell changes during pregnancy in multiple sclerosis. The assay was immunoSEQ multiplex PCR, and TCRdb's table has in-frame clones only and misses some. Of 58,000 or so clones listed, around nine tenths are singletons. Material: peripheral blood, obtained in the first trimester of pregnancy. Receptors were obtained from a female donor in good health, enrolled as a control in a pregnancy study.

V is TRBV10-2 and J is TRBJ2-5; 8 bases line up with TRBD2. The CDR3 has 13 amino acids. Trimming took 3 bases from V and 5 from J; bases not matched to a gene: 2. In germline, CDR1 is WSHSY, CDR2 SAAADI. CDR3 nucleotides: TGCGCCAGCAGTGAAGCTAGCGGGGAGACCCAGTACTTC. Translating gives CASSEASGETQYF.

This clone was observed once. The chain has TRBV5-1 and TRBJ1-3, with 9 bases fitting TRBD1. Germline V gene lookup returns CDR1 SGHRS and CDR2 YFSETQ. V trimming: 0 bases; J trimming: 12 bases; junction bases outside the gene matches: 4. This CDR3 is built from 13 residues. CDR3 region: CASSLDRGQGIYF. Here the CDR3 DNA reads TGCGCCAGCAGCTTGGACAGGGGGCAGGGCATATATTTT.

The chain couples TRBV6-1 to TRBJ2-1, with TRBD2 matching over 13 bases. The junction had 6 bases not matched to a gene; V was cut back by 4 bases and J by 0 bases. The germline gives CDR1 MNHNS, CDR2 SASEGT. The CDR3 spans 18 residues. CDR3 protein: CASSGTSGGLSSYNEQFF. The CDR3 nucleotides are TGTGCCAGCAGTGGGACTAGCGGGGGATTGAGCTCCTACAATGAGCAGTTCTTC.

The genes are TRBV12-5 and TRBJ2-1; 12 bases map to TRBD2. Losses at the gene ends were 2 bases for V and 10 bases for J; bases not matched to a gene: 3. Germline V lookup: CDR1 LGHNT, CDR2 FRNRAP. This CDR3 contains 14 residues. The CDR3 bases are TGTGCTAGTGGTTTGCTAGCGGGAGGGGGGGAGCAGTTCTTC. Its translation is CASGLLAGGGEQFF.

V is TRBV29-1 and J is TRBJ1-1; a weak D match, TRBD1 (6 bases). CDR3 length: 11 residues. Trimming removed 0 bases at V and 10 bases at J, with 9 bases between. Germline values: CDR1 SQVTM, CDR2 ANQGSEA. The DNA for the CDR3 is TGCAGCGTTGAAGAGGCACAGGGAGCTTTCTTT. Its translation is CSVEEAQGAFF.